This T cell receptor beta chain was identified in a study of Graves' ophthalmopathy and Graves' hyperthyroidism. This clonotype came up many times. Researchers took RNA transcripts and amplified TCR beta CDR3 regions from them. Second-round multiplex PCR followed a first-round RT-PCR using HTBI primers. TCRdb itself ran the multiplex PCR reads through MiXCR, one entry per CDR3 protein. Counted here are about 1.1 million distinct CDR3 sequences, about 38% occurring once; the ten biggest clones make up 11%. The CDR3 runs 13 residues. Looked up from germline, CDR1 is ENHRY and CDR2 is SYGVKD. V trimming: 10 bases; J trimming: 11 bases; junction bases outside the gene matches: 8. Hyperthyroidism was new, under 2 months, in patients aged 18 to 65.

The TCR comes from an adult man with Graves' hyperthyroidism. Sequenced input: peripheral blood or thyroid tissue (not recorded which). The J gene is TRBJ1-6, the V gene TRBV10-3, with 10 bases identical to TRBD1. The CDR3 nucleotides are TGTGCCAGCTCCGGGACAGGGGTTCCACCCCTCCACTTT. It is translated as CASSGTGVPPLHF.